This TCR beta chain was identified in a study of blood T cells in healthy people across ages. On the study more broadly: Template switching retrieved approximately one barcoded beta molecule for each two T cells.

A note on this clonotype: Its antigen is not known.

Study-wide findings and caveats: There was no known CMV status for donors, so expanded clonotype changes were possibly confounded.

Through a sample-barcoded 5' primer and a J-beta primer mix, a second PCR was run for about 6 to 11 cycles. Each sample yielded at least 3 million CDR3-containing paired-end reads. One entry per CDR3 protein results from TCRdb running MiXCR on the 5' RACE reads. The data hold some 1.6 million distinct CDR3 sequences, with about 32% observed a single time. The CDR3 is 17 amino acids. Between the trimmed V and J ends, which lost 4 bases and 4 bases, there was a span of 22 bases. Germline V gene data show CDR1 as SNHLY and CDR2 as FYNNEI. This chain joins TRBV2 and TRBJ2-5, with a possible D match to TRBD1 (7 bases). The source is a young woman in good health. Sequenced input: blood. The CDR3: CASSVLGSHRGGETQYF. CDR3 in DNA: TGTGCCAGCAGTGTACTAGGTAGCCACAGGGGAGGAGAGACCCAGTACTTC. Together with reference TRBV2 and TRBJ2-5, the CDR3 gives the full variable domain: EPEVTQTPSHQVTQMGQEVILRCVPISNHLYFYWYRQILGQKVEFLVSFYNNEISEKSEIFDDQFSVERPDGSNFTLKIRSTKLEDSAMYFCASSVLGSHRGGETQYFGPGTRLLVL.